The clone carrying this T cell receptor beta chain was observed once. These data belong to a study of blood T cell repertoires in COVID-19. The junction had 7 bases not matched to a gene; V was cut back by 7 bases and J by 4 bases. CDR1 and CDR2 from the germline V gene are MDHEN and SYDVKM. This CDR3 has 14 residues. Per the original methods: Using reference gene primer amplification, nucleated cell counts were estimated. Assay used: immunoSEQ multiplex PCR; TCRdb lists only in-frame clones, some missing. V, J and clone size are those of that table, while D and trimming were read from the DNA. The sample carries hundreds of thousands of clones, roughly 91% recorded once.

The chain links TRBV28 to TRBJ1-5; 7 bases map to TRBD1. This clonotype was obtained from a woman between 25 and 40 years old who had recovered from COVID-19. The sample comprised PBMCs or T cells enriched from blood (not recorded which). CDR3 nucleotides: TGTGCCAGCACCGACAGGGTTTTTAATCAGCCCCAGCATTTT. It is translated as CASTDRVFNQPQHF. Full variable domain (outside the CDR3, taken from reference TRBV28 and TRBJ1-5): DVKVTQSSRYLVKRTGEKVFLECVQDMDHENMFWYRQDPGLGLRLIYFSYDVKMKEKGDIPEGYSVSREKKERFSLILESASTNQTSMYLCASTDRVFNQPQHFGDGTRLSIL.